This T cell receptor beta chain was observed in a study of shared clonotypes between healthy human individuals (dated by TCRdb to about 2020). Regarding the research as a whole: Three men and two women, aged 18 to 49 years, made up the cohort. For each donor, three plates each were used for CD4 naive and CD4 memory, two plates were used for CD8 naive, and one plate was used for CD8 memory. Blood TCR repertoires of roughly 5 healthy adults were deeply sequenced to estimate repertoire size and the extent of clonotype sharing between individuals. Libraries were prepared and TCR repertoires were sequenced by different laboratories using diverse techniques, in order to increase sequencing depth and limit assay-specific biases. Per donor, leukapheresis produced somewhere between about 0.85 and 8.9 billion PBMCs. Results the study describes overall, beyond this receptor: Sampling was restricted to blood, and TCR repertoires in tissue are likely to differ from TCR repertoires in blood. Pairwise subsampling led to the expectation that sequencing depth would affect the degree of clonotype sharing among donors. Compared with non-shared clonotypes, clonotypes shared by all four sorted-subset donors had higher generation probabilities. The genetic and exposure-history diversity represented was limited by the small number of donors. When several donors were compared, the shared fraction of clonotypes was around 5% for naive CD4, about 4% for naive CD8, 2.3% for memory CD4, and roughly 0.43% for memory CD8. Incomplete sequencing was indicated by rarefaction of sorted-subset datasets, despite the large sequencing depth. Estimated clonotype richness was generally larger for naive than for memory subsets.

Using the deep immunoSEQ assay, TCR CDR3 regions were amplified from genomic DNA by multiplex PCR. Genomic DNA extracted from each cell subset was distributed evenly over all wells of several immunoSEQ 96-well plates, and each plate served as one replicate. For sorted subsets, approximately 190 ng of genomic DNA, equivalent to about 30,000 T cell genomes, went into each replicate PCR. Purified libraries were measured with a Qubit 3.0 fluorometer, size-checked on a Bioanalyzer 2100, and measured again with the KAPA Library Quantification kit. A separate single-read 150-cycle Illumina NextSeq 550 flow cell was used to sequence each immunoSEQ 96-well plate. The published analysis was carried out like this. Because only junctional sequences without quality scores were contained in the immunoSEQ output, filtering matching that applied to full-length reads could not be performed. Sequences were annotated with PyIR, a Python wrapper for IgBLAST v1.9, using IMGT germline references to assign V/J genes and CDR3. Reads were filtered out if the reads had weak V/J assignments (E-value above 1e-6), no CDR3, stop codons, out-of-frame junctions, or ambiguous translated residues. V3J clonotypes were defined as sequences sharing the same inferred V gene, J gene, and CDR3 amino acid sequence. The percentage overlap between two repertoires was calculated by dividing the number of shared unique clonotypes by the size of the smaller repertoire. Repertoire richness was assessed with RTK rarefaction, the Chao1 estimator, and Recon v2.1 estimates of unobserved clonotypes. Generation probabilities were computed with OLGA for all TCRbeta clonotypes obtained by the gDNA method from several donors. Imported from immuneACCESS, the table was reduced by TCRdb to in-frame sequences with V and J called. These copies leave out some clones; in studies compared against another copy, an unresolved V gene accounts for under half, and the cause of the remainder is not known. The DNA was the basis for D and trimming; V, J and clone size are from that table. The sample data list 750,000 to 1,000,000 clones, and about 91% of these were observed just once. In total, the top ten clones hold approximately 25% of the sample.

CD8 naive samples consisted of CD45RO-negative cells that were positively selected for CCR7, yielding a CD45RA+CCR7+ population without TemRA cells. Donors were healthy HIV-negative adults with no recently reported acute infections or vaccinations. Every donor was a Caucasian adult residing in Nashville, Tennessee, USA. After blood collection by leukapheresis, PBMCs were isolated using Ficoll-Histopaque density gradient centrifugation and then cryopreserved in the vapor phase of liquid nitrogen. Analytical flow cytometry was used to check the purity and quantity of each magnetically sorted T cell population. Each sorted fraction had its genomic DNA isolated and then quantified by UV absorbance on a Nanodrop 2000c. Details on this clone: What this receptor recognizes is not known. Nothing much larger sits one base from this clone, and base qualities are not available.

Reading the germline V gene gives CDR1 MRHNA and CDR2 SNTAGT. Trimming takes 5 bases from V and 4 bases from J, and the germline ends sit 11 bases apart. The cysteine opens and the phenylalanine closes a CDR3 of 14 amino acids. CDR3 DNA is the only sequence kept; it has 42 bases, read in frame from the first base. The sequence links TRBV6-4 to TRBJ2-2, with the D segment identity uncertain. Source material: naive CD8+ T cells sorted from blood. The sample's cell subset or site label, decoded: CD45RA+CCR7+. The sequence was obtained from a man aged 25 to 40 in good health. The DNA is TGTGCCAGCAGTCGACACTCGGGCACCGGGGAGCTGTTTTTT. This yields the protein CASSRHSGTGELFF.